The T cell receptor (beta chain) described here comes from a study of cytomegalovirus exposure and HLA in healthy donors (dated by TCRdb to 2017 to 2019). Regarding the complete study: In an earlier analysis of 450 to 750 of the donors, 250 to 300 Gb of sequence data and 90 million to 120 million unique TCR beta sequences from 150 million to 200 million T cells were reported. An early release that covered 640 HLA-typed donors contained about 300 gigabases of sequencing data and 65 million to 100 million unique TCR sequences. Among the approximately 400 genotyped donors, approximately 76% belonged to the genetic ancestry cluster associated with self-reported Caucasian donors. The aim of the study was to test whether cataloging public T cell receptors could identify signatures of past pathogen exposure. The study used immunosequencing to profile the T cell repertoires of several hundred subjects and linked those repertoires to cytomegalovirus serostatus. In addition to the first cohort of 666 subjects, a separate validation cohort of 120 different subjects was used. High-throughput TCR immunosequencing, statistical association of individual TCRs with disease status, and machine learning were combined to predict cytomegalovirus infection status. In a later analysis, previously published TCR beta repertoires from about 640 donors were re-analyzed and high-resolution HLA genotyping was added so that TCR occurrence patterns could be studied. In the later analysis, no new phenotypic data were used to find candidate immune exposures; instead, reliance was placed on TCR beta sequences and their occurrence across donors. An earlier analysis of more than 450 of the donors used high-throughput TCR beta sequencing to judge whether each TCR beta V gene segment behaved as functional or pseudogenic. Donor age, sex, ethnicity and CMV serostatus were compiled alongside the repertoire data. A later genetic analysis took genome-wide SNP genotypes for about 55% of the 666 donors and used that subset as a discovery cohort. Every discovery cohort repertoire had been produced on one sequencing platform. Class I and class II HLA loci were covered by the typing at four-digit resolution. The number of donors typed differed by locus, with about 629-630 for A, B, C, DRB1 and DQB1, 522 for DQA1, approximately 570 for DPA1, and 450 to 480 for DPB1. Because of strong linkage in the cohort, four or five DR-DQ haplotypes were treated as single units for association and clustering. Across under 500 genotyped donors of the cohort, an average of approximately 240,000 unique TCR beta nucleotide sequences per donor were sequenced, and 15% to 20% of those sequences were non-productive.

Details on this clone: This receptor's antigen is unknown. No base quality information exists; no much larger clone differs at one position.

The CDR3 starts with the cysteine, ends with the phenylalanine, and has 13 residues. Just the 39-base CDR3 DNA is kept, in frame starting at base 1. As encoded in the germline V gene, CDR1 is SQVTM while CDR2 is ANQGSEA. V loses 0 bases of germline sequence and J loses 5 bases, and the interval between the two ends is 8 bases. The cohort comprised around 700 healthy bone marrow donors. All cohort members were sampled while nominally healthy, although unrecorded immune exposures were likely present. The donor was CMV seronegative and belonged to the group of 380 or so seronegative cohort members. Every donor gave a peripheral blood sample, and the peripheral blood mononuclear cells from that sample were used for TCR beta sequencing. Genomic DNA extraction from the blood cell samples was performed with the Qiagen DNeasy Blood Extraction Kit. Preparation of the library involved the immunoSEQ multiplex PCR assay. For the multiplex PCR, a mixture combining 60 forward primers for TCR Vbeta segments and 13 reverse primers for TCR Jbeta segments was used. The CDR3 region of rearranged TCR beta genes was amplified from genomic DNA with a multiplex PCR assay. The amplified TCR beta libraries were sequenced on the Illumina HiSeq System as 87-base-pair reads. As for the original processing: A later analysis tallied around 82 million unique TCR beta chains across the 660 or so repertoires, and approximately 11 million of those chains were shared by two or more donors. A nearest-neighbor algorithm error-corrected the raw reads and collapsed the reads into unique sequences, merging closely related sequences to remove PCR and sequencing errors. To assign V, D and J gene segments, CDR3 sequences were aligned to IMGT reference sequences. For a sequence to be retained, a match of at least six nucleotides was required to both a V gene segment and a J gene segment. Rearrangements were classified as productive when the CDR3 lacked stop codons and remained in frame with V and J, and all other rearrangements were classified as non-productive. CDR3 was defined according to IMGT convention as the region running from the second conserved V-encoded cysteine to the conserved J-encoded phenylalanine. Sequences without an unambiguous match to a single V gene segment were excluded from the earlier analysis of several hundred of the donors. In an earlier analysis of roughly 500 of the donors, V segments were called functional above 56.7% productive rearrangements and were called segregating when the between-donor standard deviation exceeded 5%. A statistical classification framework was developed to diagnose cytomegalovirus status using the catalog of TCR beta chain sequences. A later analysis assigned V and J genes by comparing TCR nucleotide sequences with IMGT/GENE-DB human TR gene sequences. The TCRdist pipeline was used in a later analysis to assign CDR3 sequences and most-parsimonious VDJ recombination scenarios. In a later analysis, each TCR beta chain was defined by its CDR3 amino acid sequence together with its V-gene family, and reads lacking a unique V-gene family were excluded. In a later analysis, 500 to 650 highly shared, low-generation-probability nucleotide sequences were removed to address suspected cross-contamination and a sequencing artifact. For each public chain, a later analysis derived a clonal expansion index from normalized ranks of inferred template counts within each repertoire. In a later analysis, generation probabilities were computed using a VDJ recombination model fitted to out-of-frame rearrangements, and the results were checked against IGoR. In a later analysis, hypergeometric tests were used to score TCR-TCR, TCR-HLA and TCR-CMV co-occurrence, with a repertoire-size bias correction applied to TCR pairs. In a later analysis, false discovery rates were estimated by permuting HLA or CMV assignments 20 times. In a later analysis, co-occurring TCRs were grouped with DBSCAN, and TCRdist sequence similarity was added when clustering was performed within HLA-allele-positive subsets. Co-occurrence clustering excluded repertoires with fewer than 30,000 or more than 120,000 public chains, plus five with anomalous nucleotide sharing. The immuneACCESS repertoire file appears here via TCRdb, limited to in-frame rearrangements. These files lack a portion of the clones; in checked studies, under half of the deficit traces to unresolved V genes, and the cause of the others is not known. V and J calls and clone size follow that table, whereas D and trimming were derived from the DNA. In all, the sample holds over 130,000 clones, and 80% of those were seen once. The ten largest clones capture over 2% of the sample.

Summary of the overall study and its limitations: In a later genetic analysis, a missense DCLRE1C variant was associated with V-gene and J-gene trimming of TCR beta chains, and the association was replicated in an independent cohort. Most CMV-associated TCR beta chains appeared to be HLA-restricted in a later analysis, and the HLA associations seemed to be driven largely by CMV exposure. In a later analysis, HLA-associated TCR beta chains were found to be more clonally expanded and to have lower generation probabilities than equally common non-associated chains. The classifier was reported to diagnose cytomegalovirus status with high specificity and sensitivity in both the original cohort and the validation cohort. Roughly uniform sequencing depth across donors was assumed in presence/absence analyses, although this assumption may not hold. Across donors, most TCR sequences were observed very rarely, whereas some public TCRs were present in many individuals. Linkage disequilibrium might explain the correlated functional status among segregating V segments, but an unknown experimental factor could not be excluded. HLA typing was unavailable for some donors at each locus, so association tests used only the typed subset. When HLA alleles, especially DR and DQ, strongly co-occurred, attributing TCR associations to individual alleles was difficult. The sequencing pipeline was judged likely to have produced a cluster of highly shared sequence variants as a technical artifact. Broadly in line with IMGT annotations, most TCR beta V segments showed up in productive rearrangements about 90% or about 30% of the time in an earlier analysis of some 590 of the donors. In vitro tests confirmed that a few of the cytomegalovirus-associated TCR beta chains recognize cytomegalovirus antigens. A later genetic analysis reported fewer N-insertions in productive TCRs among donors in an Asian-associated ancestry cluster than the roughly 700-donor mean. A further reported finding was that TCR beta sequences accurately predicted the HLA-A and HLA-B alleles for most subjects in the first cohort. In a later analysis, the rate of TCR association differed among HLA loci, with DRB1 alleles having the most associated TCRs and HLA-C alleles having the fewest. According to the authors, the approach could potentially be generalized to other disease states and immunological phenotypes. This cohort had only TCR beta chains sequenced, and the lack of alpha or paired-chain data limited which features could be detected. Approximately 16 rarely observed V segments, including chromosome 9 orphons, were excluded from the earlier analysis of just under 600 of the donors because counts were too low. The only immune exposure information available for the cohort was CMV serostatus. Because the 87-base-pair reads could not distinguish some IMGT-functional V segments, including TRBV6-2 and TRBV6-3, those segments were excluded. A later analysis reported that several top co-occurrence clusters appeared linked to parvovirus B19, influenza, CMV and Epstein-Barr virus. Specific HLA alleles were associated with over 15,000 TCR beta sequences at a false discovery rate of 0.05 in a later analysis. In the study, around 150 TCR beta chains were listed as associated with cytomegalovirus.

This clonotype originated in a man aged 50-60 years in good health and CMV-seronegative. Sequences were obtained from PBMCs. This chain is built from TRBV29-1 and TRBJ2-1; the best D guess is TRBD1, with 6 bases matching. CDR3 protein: CSVEDWTDNEQFF. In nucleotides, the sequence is TGCAGCGTTGAAGATTGGACAGACAATGAGCAGTTCTTC.